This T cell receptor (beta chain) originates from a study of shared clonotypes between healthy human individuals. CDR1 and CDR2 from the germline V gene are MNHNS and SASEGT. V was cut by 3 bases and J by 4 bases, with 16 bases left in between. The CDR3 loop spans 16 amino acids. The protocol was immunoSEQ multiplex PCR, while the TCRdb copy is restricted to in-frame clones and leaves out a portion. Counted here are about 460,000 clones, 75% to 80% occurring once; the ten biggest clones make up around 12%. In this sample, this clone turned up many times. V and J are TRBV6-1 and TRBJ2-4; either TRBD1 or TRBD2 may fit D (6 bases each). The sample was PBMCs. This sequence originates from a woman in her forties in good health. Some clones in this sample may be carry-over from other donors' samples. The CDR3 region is CASSDKGGTKKNIQYF. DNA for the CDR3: TGTGCCAGCAGTGACAAGGGGGGCACCAAAAAAAACATTCAGTACTTC.